What follows are 22 T cell receptor beta chains derived from one specimen sequenced in a study of Graves' ophthalmopathy and Graves' hyperthyroidism. Amplified TCR beta CDR3 regions were obtained using RNA transcripts as template. After a first-round RT-PCR with HTBI primers, a second-round multiplex PCR was run. TCRdb fed the multiplex PCR reads into MiXCR, producing one record per CDR3 protein. Altogether 900,000 to 1,200,000 distinct CDR3 sequences are present, about two fifths being singletons, with the ten largest covering over 8.5%. Sequencing was carried out using peripheral blood or thyroid tissue (not recorded which). These receptors were collected from an adult man with Graves' hyperthyroidism.

The J gene is TRBJ2-7, the V gene TRBV29-1, with TRBD2 identical over 8 bases. Gene TRBJ2-1 matches the end of the DNA better, so the J call may be wrong. The germline V gene has CDR1 SQVTM and CDR2 ANQGSEA. CDR3 length: 15 amino acids. As DNA, the CDR3 is TGCAGCGTGACCGACAGGCCCTCCGGGGGGGATGAGCAGTTCTTC. Protein product: CSVTDRPSGGDEQFF.

This clonotype was seen a handful of times. The J gene is TRBJ1-2, the V gene TRBV2, with TRBD1 matching 8 bases. Germline values: CDR1 SNHLY, CDR2 FYNNEI. The V and J ends lost 3 bases and 8 bases, in that order; junction bases with no gene match: 23. The CDR3 covers 19 residues. CDR3 nucleotides: TGTGCCAGCAGTGACAGGGGACCGGGACAGGTTGTTCAGCGGTACGGCTACACCTTC. It codes for CASSDRGPGQVVQRYGYTF. Combining the CDR3 with reference TRBV2 and TRBJ1-2 gives the whole variable domain EPEVTQTPSHQVTQMGQEVILRCVPISNHLYFYWYRQILGQKVEFLVSFYNNEISEKSEIFDDQFSVERPDGSNFTLKIRSTKLEDSAMYFCASSDRGPGQVVQRYGYTFGSGTRLTVV.

This clonotype showed up just a few times. This rearrangement joins TRBV10-3 to TRBJ1-5; the D is unclear. Looked up from germline, CDR1 is ENHRY and CDR2 is SYGVKD. The CDR3 covers 13 residues. The V end lost 5 bases, the J end lost 0 bases, and 5 bases lay between the germline ends. CDR3 nucleotides: TGTGCCATCAGTAAAGATAGCAATCAGCCCCAGCATTTT. Protein product: CAISKDSNQPQHF.

The gene calls are TRBV25-1 and TRBJ2-7, with TRBD1 matching over 9 bases. J lost 2 bases, V lost 6 bases, and 14 bases had no gene match. Germline V gives CDR1 MGHDK, CDR2 SYGVNS. The CDR3 runs 17 residues. The CDR3, as DNA: TGTGCCAGCAGCCCAGCCCCGGGACAGGGATTAGCCTACGAGCAGTACTTC. It codes for CASSPAPGQGLAYEQYF.

In the case of this clonotype: A much more abundant neighbour one base away suggests this may be a read error. The rearrangement uses TRBV19 and TRBJ1-5; no definite D call. Germline CDR1 reads LNHDA; CDR2 reads SQIVND (reference sequence). This CDR3 is built from 12 residues. The V and J ends lost 5 bases and 7 bases respectively, with 9 bases between them. The CDR3 reads CASSGAAQPQHF. CDR3 nucleotide sequence: TGTGCCAGTAGTGGTGCAGCACAGCCCCAGCATTTT.

This clonotype has only a few counts. This chain joins TRBV27 and TRBJ1-5; D gene uncertain. This CDR3 spans 13 amino acids. Trimming cost V 2 bases and J 7 bases, with 9 bases left between them. Germline assignment: CDR1 MNHEY and CDR2 SMNVEV (reference sequence). The CDR3 spells CASSLIREQPQHF. CDR3 DNA: TGTGCCAGCAGTTTAATCCGGGAGCAGCCCCAGCATTTT.

This clonotype was observed at least ten times. The rearrangement uses TRBV5-1 and TRBJ2-7, with D perhaps matching TRBD1 (5 bases). The CDR3 is made up of 14 amino acids. The germline V gene encodes CDR1 SGHRS and CDR2 YFSETQ. Deletions cut 4 bases from V and 3 bases from J, with 14 bases between. CDR3 protein: CASSREGVSYEQYF. Here the CDR3 DNA reads TGCGCCAGCAGCCGTGAAGGGGTTAGCTACGAGCAGTACTTC.

Concerning this clonotype itself: Being one base from a much bigger clone, this may be a read error. The chain combines TRBV12-3 or TRBV12-4 with TRBJ1-2; D remains ambiguous. The CDR3 loop spans 15 amino acids. The CDR3 bases are TGTGCCGGCAGTTTAGTGTCAGCCTCCATGTATGGCTACACCTTC. Translation gives CAGSLVSASMYGYTF.

This clonotype turned up a few times. V gene TRBV10-3 combines with J gene TRBJ2-5; TRBD1 or TRBD2 may be the D gene (6 bases each). The CDR3 consists of 16 residues. V lost 3 bases and J 9 bases, leaving 23 bases between the germline ends. CDR1 is ENHRY and CDR2 is SYGVKD in the germline V gene. CDR3 residues: CAISDRGALSNQPQYF. DNA of the CDR3: TGTGCCATCAGTGATAGGGGGGCTCTGAGCAATCAGCCCCAGTACTTC.

The chain joins TRBV25-1 to TRBJ1-1; tentatively, D is TRBD1 (5 bases). Germline assignment: CDR1 MGHDK and CDR2 SYGVNS. The CDR3 extends over 16 amino acids. V lost 1 base, J lost 1 base, and 13 bases lay in between. This CDR3 reads CASSEFPGRENTEAFF. The CDR3 DNA reads TGTGCCAGCAGTGAATTCCCGGGGCGGGAGAACACTGAAGCTTTCTTT.

Comments on this clonotype: The junction differs from germline at one of its ends, possibly a read error. The chain recombines TRBV10-2 with TRBJ2-7, with 8 bases fitting TRBD2. Germline V CDR1 and CDR2: WSHSY, SAAADI. This CDR3 spans 15 amino acids. This chain's CDR3 is CASSLIGGRSYEQYF. The CDR3 bases are TGTGCCAGCAGTTTAATCGGCGGGAGGTCCTACGAGCAGTACTTC.

This clonotype was detected many times. The rearrangement uses TRBV25-1 and TRBJ1-1, with 9 positions matching TRBD1. Germline assignment: CDR1 MGHDK and CDR2 SYGVNS. Germline trimming cut 3 bases from V and 0 bases from J; bases unmatched to any gene: 8. There are 17 residues in the CDR3. CDR3 sequence: CASSDRRTGVMNTEAFF. In nucleotides, the CDR3 is TGTGCCAGCAGTGACCGCAGGACAGGGGTGATGAACACTGAAGCTTTCTTT.

V is TRBV11-1 and J is TRBJ1-1, with D unclear. CDR1 and CDR2 from the germline V gene are SGHAT and FQDESV (reference sequence). The CDR3 spans 14 residues. The ends were cut back, 1 base at V and 4 bases at J, with 10 bases in the middle. Written as DNA, the CDR3 is TGTGCCAGCAGCTTAGGTCTGGCGGGCACTGAAGCTTTCTTT. Its protein product is CASSLGLAGTEAFF.

The sample holds many counts of this clonotype. This chain uses TRBV7-8 with TRBJ2-2; 7 bases agree with TRBD1. V dropped 6 bases and J dropped 2; count of bases not matched to a gene: 3. CDR3 length: 14 residues. CDR1 and CDR2 (germline): SGHVS, FQNEAQ. The DNA for the CDR3 is TGTGCCAGCAGACAGGGGTCCAACACCGGGGAGCTGTTTTTT. This gives the protein CASRQGSNTGELFF.

The V and J genes are TRBV10-2 and TRBJ2-1; the D gene is possibly TRBD2 (5 bases). V was shortened by 0 bases and J by 3 bases, with 6 bases between the two germline ends. Germline-derived CDR1 and CDR2 are WSHSY and SAAADI. This CDR3 spans 14 amino acids. The DNA of the CDR3 is TGCGCCAGCAGTGAGTCCAGCGGCTACAATGAGCAGTTCTTC. Its protein product is CASSESSGYNEQFF.

V and J are TRBV9 and TRBJ2-6; the D is unclear. With 2 bases removed from V and 4 bases from J, the gap between germline ends came to 7 bases. This CDR3 region has 14 residues. The germline V gene has CDR1 SGDLS and CDR2 YYNGEE. CDR3: CASSVEAGANVLTF. The CDR3 coding sequence is TGTGCCAGCAGCGTCGAGGCGGGGGCCAACGTCCTGACTTTC.

The rearrangement joins TRBV19 to TRBJ1-1, with D perhaps TRBD1 (6 bases). CDR1 LNHDA and CDR2 SQIVND come from the germline V gene (reference sequence). V shed 6 bases and J shed 0 bases, with 11 bases lying between them. The CDR3 has 14 amino acids. CDR3 amino acids: CASRAQGMNTEAFF. DNA for the CDR3: TGTGCCAGTAGGGCTCAGGGGATGAACACTGAAGCTTTCTTT.

V usage is TRBV7-9 and J usage is TRBJ2-5; a possible D gene is TRBD1 (5 bases). V was cut by 3 bases and J by 9 bases, with 14 bases left in between. In germline, CDR1 is SEHNR, CDR2 FQNEAQ (reference sequence). The CDR3 sequence is 13 residues long. CDR3 in DNA: TGTGCCAGCAGCTTGCAGGGCCCAACGGCCCAGTACTTC. Its translation is CASSLQGPTAQYF.

This clonotype was detected a few times. The genes are TRBV20-1 and TRBJ2-2; D is uncertain. The CDR3 has 13 residues. Germline V gene sequence: CDR1 DFQATT, CDR2 SNEGSKA (reference sequence). V was trimmed by 5 bases and J by 5 bases, leaving 12 bases between them. The CDR3 sequence is CSAADAFTGELFF. The CDR3, as DNA: TGCAGTGCTGCCGACGCTTTTACCGGGGAGCTGTTTTTT.

This clonotype was detected many times. The V gene is TRBV20-1, the J gene TRBJ2-5; no reliable D call. CDR3 length equals 11 residues. CDR1 is DFQATT and CDR2 is SNEGSKA in the germline V gene (reference sequence). The V gene lost 3 bases and the J gene lost 5 bases, with 7 bases spanning the gap. The CDR3 is CSARAVETQYF. CDR3 bases: TGCAGTGCTAGGGCAGTGGAGACCCAGTACTTC.

This clonotype was detected once. One base away lies a much larger clone, so this may be a sequencing read error. No conserved phenylalanine or tryptophan is present at the end of the CDR3, so a read error is the likely explanation. The genes are TRBV30 and TRBJ2-5; no clear D. In germline, CDR1 is GTSNPN, CDR2 SVGIG (reference sequence). The CDR3 consists of 12 residues. Trimming left V 3 bases short and J 5 bases short, with 10 bases between. This chain's CDR3 is CAWSAVSETQYL. DNA for the CDR3: TGTGCCTGGAGCGCTGTAAGCGAGACCCAGTACCTC.

The chain joins TRBV20-1 to TRBJ1-1, with TRBD1 matching over 12 bases. The V segment lost 3 bases and the J segment 1 base; nucleotides outside the gene matches: 6. The CDR3 runs 16 residues. Germline CDR1 reads DFQATT; CDR2 reads SNEGSKA (reference sequence). CDR3 coding DNA: TGCAGTGCTAGGGGACAGGGGGCGCATCAGAACACTGAAGCTTTCTTT. It codes for CSARGQGAHQNTEAFF.